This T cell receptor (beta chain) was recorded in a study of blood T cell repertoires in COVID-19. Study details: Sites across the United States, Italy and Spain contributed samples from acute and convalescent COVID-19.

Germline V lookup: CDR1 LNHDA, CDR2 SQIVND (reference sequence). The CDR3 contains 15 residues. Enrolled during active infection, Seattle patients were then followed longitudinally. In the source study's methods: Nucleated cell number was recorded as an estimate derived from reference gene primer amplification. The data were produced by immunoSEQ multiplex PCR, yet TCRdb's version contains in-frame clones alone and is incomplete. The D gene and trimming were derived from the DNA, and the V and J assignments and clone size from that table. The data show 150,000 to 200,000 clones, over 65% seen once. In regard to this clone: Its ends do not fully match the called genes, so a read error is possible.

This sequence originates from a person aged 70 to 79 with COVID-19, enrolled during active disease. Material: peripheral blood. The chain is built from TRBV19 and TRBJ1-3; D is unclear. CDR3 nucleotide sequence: TGTGCCAGTAGTTTAGACGGGGAAGCTGGAAACACCATATATTTT. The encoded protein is CASSLDGEAGNTIYF.